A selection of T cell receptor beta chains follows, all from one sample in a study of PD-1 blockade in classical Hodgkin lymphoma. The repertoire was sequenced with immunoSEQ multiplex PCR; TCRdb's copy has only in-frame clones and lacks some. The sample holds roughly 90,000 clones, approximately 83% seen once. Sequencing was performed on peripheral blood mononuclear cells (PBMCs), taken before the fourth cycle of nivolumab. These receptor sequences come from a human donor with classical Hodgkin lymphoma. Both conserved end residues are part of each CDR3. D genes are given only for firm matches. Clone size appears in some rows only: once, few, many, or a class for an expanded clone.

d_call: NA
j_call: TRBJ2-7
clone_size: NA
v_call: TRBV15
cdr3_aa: CATRPRGSSYEQYF
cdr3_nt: TGTGCCACCCGACCTCGGGGGAGTTCCTACGAGCAGTACTTC

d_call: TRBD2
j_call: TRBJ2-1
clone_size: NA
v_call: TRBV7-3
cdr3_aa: CASSPSGRALYNEQFF
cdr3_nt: TGTGCCAGCAGCCCCAGCGGGAGGGCCCTCTACAATGAGCAGTTCTTC

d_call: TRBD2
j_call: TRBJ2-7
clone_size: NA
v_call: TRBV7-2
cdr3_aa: CASSLAGGSYEQYF
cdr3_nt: TGTGCCAGCAGCTTAGCGGGAGGGTCTTACGAGCAGTACTTC

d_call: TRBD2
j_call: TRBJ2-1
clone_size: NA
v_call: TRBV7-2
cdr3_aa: CASTGTIEQFF
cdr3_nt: TGTGCCAGCACGGGGACTATCGAGCAGTTCTTC

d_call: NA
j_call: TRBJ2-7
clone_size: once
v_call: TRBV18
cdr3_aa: CASSPPGRPTYEQYF
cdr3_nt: TGTGCCAGCTCACCACCGGGGCGCCCGACCTACGAGCAGTACTTC

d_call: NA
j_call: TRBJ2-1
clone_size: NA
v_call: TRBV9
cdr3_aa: CASSVDRYNEQFF
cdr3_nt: TGTGCCAGCAGCGTAGACAGATACAATGAGCAGTTCTTC

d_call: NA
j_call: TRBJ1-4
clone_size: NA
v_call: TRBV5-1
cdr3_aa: CASSSQGEKLFF
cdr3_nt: TGCGCCAGCAGCTCACAGGGAGAAAAACTGTTTTTT

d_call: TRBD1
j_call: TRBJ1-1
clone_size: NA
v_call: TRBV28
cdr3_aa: CASSYRGLKAFF
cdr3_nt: TGTGCCAGCAGTTACAGGGGGTTGAAGGCTTTCTTT

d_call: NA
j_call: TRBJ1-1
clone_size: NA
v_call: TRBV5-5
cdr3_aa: CASTFLPGTEAFF
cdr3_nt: TGTGCCAGCACTTTCCTCCCCGGCACTGAAGCTTTCTTT

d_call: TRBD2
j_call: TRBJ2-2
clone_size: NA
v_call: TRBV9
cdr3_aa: CASSDPSGRANTGELFF
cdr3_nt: TGTGCCAGCAGCGATCCTAGCGGGAGGGCGAACACCGGGGAGCTGTTTTTT

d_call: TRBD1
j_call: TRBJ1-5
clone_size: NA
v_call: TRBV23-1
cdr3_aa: CASSQSDRAQNHSNQPQHF
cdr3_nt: TGCGCCAGCAGTCAATCAGACAGGGCCCAAAACCATAGCAATCAGCCCCAGCATTTT

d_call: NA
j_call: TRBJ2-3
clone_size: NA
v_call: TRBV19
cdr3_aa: CASSGIATDTQYF
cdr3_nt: TGTGCCAGTAGTGGTATCGCTACAGATACGCAGTATTTT

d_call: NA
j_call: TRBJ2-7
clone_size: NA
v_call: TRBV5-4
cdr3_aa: CASSHDYYEQYF
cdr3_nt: TGTGCCAGCAGCCACGATTACTACGAGCAGTACTTC

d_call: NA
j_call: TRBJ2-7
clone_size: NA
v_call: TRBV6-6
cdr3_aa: CASSTLPTYEQYF
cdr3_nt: TGTGCCAGCAGTACACTTCCTACCTACGAGCAGTACTTC

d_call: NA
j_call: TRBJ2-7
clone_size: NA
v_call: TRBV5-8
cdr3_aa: CASSLGRTKIYEQYF
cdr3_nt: TGTGCCAGCAGCTTGGGGCGGACCAAGATCTACGAGCAGTACTTC

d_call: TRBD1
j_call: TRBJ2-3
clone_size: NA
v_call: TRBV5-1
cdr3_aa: CASSLGGGLSTDTQYF
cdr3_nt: TGCGCCAGCAGCTTGGGAGGGGGCCTAAGCACAGATACGCAGTATTTT

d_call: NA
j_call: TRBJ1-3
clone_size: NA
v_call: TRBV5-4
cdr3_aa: CASSSAGQAGNTIYF
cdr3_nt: TGTGCCAGCAGCAGCGCCGGACAAGCGGGAAACACCATATATTTT

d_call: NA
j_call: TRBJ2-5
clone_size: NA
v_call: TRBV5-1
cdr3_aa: CASSPEQETQYF
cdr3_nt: TGCGCCAGCAGCCCCGAACAAGAGACCCAGTACTTC

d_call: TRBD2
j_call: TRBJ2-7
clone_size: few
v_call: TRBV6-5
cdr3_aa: CASRIAGAQYEQYF
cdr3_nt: TGTGCCAGCAGGATAGCGGGAGCTCAGTACGAGCAGTACTTC